This T cell receptor beta chain was documented in a study of cytomegalovirus exposure and HLA in healthy donors. The PCR ran on 60 Vbeta and 13 Jbeta primers. The assay was immunoSEQ multiplex PCR, and TCRdb's table has in-frame clones only and misses some. The sample records about 170,000 clones, 84% being singletons. General observations from the study: Reported results showed that the classifier diagnosed cytomegalovirus status with high specificity and sensitivity. Approximately 18,000 TCR beta sequences were associated with HLA alleles at 0.05 false discovery rate in a later analysis. In a later analysis, a genetic analysis reported fewer productive-TCR N-insertions in an Asian-associated ancestry cluster than the cohort average. Cytomegalovirus association was assigned to about 150 TCR beta chains.

This clone was picked up a small number of times. Its matching antigen is unknown. This sequence originates from a girl aged 5-17 years in good health and CMV-seropositive. The sample was PBMCs.

This CDR3 is CASSFNRGRNYGYTF. Here the CDR3 DNA reads TGTGCCAGCAGTTTCAACAGGGGGCGAAACTATGGCTACACCTTC. V gene TRBV6-5 combines with J gene TRBJ1-2, with TRBD1 matching 9 bases. The V and J ends lost 4 bases and 2 bases, in that order; junction bases with no gene match: 5. The CDR3 spans 15 residues. From germline, CDR1 is MNHEY and CDR2 SVGAGI.